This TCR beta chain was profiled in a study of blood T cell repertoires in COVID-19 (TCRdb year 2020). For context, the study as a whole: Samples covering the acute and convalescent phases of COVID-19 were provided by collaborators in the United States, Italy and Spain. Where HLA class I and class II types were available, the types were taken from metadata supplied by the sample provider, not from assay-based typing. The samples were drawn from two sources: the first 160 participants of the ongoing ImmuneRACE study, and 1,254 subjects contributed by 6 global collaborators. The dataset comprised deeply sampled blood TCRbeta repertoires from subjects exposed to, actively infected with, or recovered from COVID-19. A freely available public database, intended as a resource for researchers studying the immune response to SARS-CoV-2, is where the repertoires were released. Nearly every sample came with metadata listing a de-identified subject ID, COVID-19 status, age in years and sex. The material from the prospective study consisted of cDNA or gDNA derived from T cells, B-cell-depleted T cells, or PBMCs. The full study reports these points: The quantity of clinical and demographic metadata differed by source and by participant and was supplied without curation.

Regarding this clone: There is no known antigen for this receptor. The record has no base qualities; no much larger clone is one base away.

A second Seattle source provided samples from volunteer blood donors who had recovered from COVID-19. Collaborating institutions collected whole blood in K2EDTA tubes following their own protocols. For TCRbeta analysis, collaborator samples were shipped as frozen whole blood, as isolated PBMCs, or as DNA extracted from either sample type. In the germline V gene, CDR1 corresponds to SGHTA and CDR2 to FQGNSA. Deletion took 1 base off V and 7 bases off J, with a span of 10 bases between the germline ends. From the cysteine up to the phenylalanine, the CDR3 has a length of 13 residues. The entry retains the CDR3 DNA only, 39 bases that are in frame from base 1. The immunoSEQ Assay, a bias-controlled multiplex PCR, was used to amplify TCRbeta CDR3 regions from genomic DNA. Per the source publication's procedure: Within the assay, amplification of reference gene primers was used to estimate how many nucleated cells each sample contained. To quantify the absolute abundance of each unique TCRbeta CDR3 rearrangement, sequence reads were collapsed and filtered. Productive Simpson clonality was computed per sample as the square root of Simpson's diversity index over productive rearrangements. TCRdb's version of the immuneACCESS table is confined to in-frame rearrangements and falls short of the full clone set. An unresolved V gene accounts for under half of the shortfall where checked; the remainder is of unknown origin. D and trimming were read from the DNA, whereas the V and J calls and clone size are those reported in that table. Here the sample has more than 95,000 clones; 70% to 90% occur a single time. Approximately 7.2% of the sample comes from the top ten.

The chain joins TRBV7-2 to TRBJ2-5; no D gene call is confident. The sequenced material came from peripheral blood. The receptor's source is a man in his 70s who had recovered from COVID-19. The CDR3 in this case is CASSLGGDATQYF. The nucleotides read TGTGCCAGCAGCTTAGGAGGAGATGCGACCCAGTACTTC.